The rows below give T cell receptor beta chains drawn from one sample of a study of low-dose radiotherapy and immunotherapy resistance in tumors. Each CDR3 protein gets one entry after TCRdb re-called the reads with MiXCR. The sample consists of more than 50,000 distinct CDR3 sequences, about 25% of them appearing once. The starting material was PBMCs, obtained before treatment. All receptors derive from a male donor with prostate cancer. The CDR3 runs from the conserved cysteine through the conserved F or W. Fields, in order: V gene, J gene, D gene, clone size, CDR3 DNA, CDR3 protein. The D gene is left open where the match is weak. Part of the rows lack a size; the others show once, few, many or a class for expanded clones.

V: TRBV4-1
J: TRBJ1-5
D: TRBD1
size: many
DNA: TGCGCCAGCAGCCAAGGGGTGGGGACAGGGGGGTTTAGCAATCAGCCCCAGCATTTT
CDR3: CASSQGVGTGGFSNQPQHF

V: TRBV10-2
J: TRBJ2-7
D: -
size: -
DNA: TGCGCCAGCAACAAGCCGGGACCCAAGGGGGAAGAGCAGTACTTC
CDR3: CASNKPGPKGEEQYF

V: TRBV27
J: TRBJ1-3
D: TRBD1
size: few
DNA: TGTGCCAGCAGTTCACCGACAGGGGTTTCACTGGCTGGAAACACCATATATTTT
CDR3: CASSSPTGVSLAGNTIYF

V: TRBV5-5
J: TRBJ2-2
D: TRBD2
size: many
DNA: TGTGCCAGCATCCTGGGGACGGGGGGGCAGAGGACCGGGGAGCTGTTTTTT
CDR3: CASILGTGGQRTGELFF

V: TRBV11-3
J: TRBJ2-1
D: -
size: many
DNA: TGTGCCAGCAGCTTACGACGGAATGAGCAGTTCTTC
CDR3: CASSLRRNEQFF

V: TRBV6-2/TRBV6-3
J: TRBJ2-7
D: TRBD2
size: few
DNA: TGTGCCAGCAGTTACCGTAGCGGGACTAGCACCGACGAGCAGTACTTC
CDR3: CASSYRSGTSTDEQYF

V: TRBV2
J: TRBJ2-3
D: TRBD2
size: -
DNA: TGTGCCAGCAGTGAAACACTAGCGGCCTTCACTAGCACAGATACGCAGTATTTT
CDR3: CASSETLAAFTSTDTQYF

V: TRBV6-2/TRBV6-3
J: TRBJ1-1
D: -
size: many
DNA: TGTGCCAGCAGTTACTCGAACAGGCCTAGAGGCACTGAAGCTTTCTTT
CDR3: CASSYSNRPRGTEAFF

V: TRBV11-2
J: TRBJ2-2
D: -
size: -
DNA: -
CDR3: CASSFPDSFTGELFFF

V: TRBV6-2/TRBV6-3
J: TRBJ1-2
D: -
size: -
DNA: TGTGCCAGCAGTTACGAAGGGGGACGGAACTATGGCTACACCTTC
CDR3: CASSYEGGRNYGYTF

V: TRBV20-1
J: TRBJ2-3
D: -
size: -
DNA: TGCAGTGCCAGCACAGATACGCAGTATTTT
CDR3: CSASTDTQYF

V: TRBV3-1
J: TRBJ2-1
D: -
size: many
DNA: TGTGCCAGCACCAACGGGGCCGAGGAAGGTGAGCAGTTCTTC
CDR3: CASTNGAEEGEQFF